The source of this TCR beta chain is a study of graft-versus-host responses after intestinal transplantation. Whole-study context: Multivisceral, liver-intestinal, or isolated intestinal grafts went to recipients. Whole-study findings and limits: Allograft clonal ratios (graft-versus-host to host-versus-graft) were high in patients who had graft-donor T cell macrochimerism.

The germline CDR1 and CDR2 sequences are SQVTM and ANQGSEA. CDR3 length: 12 amino acids. The trim removed 4 bases at V and 6 bases at J, leaving 5 bases unmatched. Sequencing was performed with immunoSEQ multiplex PCR; in TCRdb, only in-frame clones are kept and a portion is missing. The sample has over 70,000 clones, almost 90% seen once. This clone turned up a few times. Its antigen is as yet unknown. This clonotype originated in a human donor who was the organ donor for an intestinal transplant. The sequencing here drew on unstimulated CD8+ T cells sorted from spleen or lymph node cells, taken before transplant. The rearrangement uses TRBV29-1 and TRBJ1-1, with 7 positions matching TRBD1. This CDR3 is CSVATGLAEAFF. CDR3 DNA sequence: TGCAGCGTTGCGACAGGGTTGGCTGAAGCTTTCTTT.